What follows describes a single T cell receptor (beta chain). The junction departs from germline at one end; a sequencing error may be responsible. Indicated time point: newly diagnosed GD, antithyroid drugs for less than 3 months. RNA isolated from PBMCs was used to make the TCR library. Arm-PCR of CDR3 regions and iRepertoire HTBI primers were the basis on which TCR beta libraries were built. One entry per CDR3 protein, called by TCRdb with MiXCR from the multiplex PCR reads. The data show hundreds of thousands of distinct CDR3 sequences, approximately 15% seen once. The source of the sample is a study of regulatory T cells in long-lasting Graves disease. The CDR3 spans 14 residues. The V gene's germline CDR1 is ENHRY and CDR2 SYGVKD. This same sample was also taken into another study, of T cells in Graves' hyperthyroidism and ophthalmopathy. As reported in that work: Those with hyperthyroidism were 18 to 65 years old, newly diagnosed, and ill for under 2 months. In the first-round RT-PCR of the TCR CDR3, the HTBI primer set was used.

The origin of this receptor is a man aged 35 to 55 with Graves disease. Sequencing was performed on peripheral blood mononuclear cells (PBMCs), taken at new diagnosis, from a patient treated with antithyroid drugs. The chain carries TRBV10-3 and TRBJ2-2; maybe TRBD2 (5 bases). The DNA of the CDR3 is TGTGCCGTCAGTGAACTTGAGGGCACCGGGGAGCTGTTTTTT. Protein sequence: CAVSELEGTGELFF.